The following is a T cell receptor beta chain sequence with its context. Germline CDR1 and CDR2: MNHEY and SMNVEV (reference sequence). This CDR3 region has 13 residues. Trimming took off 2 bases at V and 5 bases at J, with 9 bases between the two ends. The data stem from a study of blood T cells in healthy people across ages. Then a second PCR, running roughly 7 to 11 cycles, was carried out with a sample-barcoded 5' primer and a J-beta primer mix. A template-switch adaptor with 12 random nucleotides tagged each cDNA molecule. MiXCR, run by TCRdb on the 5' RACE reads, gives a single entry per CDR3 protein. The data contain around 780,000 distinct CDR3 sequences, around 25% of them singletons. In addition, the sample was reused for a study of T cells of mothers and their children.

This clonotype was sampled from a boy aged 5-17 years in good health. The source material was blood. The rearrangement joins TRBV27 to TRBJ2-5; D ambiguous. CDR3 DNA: TGTGCCAGCAGTTTAGCGGTTGCGGAGACCCAGTACTTC. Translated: CASSLAVAETQYF.